What follows are 6 T cell receptor beta chains derived from one specimen sequenced in a study of control samples from healthy donors and cancer patients (dated by TCRdb to 2018 to 2021). Library prep was done by the immunoSEQ multiplex PCR assay. TCRdb took over this immuneACCESS table, retaining in-frame rearrangements with V and J assigned. Such tables are incomplete; in checked studies, under half of the missing clones stem from an unresolved V gene, and the remainder is unexplained. This sample lists around 180,000 clones; just over 85% were detected once. The ten top clones hold roughly 5.3% of the sample. The specimen sequenced was blood. The receptors stem from a woman in her thirties in good health.

The chain uses TRBV19 and TRBJ2-5; D might be TRBD2 (5 bases). The CDR3 consists of 14 residues. Germline CDR1 reads LNHDA; CDR2 reads SQIVND (reference sequence). V lost 3 bases and J 0 bases, leaving 8 bases between the germline ends. CDR3: CASSMTGNQETQYF. As DNA, the CDR3 is TGTGCCAGTAGTATGACCGGGAACCAAGAGACCCAGTACTTC.

The chain links TRBV12-3 or TRBV12-4 to TRBJ1-6; no definite D call. The CDR3 covers 12 residues. The V gene lost 5 bases and the J gene lost 7 bases, with 6 bases spanning the gap. The CDR3 sequence is CASSTSNSPLHF. As DNA, the CDR3 is TGTGCCAGCAGTACGTCCAATTCACCCCTCCACTTT.

The rearrangement uses TRBV6-6 and TRBJ2-1; 12 nucleotides align to TRBD2. V shed 0 bases and J 6 bases; nucleotides not matched to a gene: 3. In germline, CDR1 is MNHNY, CDR2 SVGAGI (reference sequence). The CDR3 covers 16 residues. CDR3 sequence reads: CASSYSETSGSNEQFF. The CDR3, as DNA: TGTGCCAGCAGTTACTCCGAGACTAGCGGGAGCAATGAGCAGTTCTTC.

This chain joins TRBV9 and TRBJ1-2; D perhaps matches TRBD1 (5 bases). CDR1 SGDLS and CDR2 YYNGEE come from the germline V gene. Trimming removed 3 bases from V and 6 bases from J, with 18 bases in between. There are 15 residues in the CDR3. The CDR3 DNA reads as TGTGCCAGCAGCGGTGGGCGGGACGGACCTAATGGCTACACCTTC. Translated: CASSGGRDGPNGYTF.

This clone was picked up one time. The J gene is TRBJ2-7, the V gene TRBV5-5, with D uncertain. CDR3 size: 14 residues. Per germline, CDR1 SGHKS and CDR2 YYEKEE (reference sequence). V was trimmed by 1 base and J by 0 bases, leaving 8 bases between them. In DNA form, the CDR3 reads TGTGCCAGCAGCTTGTCAGTCTTCTCCTACGAGCAGTACTTC. Protein sequence: CASSLSVFSYEQYF.

The chain carries TRBV9 and TRBJ2-3; either TRBD1 or TRBD2 may supply D (5 bases each). CDR1 is SGDLS, CDR2 YYNGEE, per germline. This CDR3 is 16 amino acids long. Deletions cut 3 bases from V and 1 base from J, with 15 bases between. The CDR3 DNA reads TGTGCCAGCAGCGCCTCCTGGGGGTTAGGCACAGATACGCAGTATTTT. Protein: CASSASWGLGTDTQYF.